This T cell receptor beta chain was captured in a study of regulatory T cells in long-lasting Graves disease. This CDR3 spans 13 amino acids. Germline V gives CDR1 SNHLY, CDR2 FYNNEI. As for time point: newly diagnosed GD, antithyroid drugs for less than 3 months. Preparation of the TCR library used RNA extracted from PBMCs. CDR3-region Arm-PCR and iRepertoire HTBI primers produced the TCR beta libraries. TCRdb processed the multiplex PCR reads anew with MiXCR; each CDR3 protein has one entry. This table has about 470,000 distinct CDR3 sequences, about a sixth appearing once. This clonotype has at least ten counts. At one end, the junction sequence differs from germline, possibly due to a read error. The same sample was also used in a study of T cells in Graves' hyperthyroidism and ophthalmopathy. This second report adds: Recently diagnosed hyperthyroidism of less than 2 months' duration affected patients aged 18 to 65. Ophthalmopathy was identified by the model a median about 6.8 months ahead of onset.

The sequence came from a man in his forties or fifties with Graves disease. The sequences come from peripheral blood mononuclear cells (PBMCs), collected at new diagnosis, from a patient treated with antithyroid drugs. The chain has TRBV2 and TRBJ1-2; D unresolved. Written as DNA, the CDR3 is TGTGCCTGCAGGACGGGCGTGATGGGTGGCTACACCTTC. The encoded protein is CACRTGVMGGYTF. Using reference TRBV2 and TRBJ1-2 for the parts outside the CDR3, the full variable domain is EPEVTQTPSHQVTQMGQEVILRCVPISNHLYFYWYRQILGQKVEFLVSFYNNEISEKSEIFDDQFSVERPDGSNFTLKIRSTKLEDSAMYFCACRTGVMGGYTFGSGTRLTVV.